These T cell receptor beta chains were read from a single sample in a study of blood T cell repertoires in COVID-19. The table came from immunoSEQ multiplex PCR; TCRdb's copy has only in-frame clones and leaves some out. The repertoire includes 93,000 or so clones, about 90% of them detected once, and approximately 3.5% sits in the top ten. Sequencing was carried out using peripheral blood. The receptors here all came from an older woman with acute or convalescent COVID-19. Each CDR3 is given with its conserved first and last residue. A D gene is named only where the DNA matches it firmly. Clone size appears in some rows only: once, few, many, or a class for an expanded clone.

>.|TRBV10-3|.|TRBJ1-1
TGTGCCATCAAAGAGGGGGTGCCAGGCGAAGCTTTCTTT
CAIKEGVPGEAFF
>.|TRBV19|.|TRBJ1-2
TGTGCCAGTAGTACCCCGACCCTCGGGGGCTACACCTTC
CASSTPTLGGYTF
>.|TRBV5-5|TRBD2|TRBJ2-3
TGTGCCAGCAGCTTGTGGGCGGGAGGGCCCGCAGATACGCAGTATTTT
CASSLWAGGPADTQYF
>.|TRBV19|TRBD1|TRBJ1-2
TGTGCCAGTAGTATTCTCACGGGACAGGGGAATGGCTACACCTTC
CASSILTGQGNGYTF
>few|TRBV28|TRBD2|TRBJ2-3
TGTGCCAGCCGACTAGCGGGGGCCACCACAGATACGCAGTATTTT
CASRLAGATTDTQYF
>.|TRBV29-1|.|TRBJ1-2
TGCAGCTCTGGGCCCCCCTATGACACCTTC
CSSGPPYDTF
>.|TRBV9|.|TRBJ2-3
TGTGCCAGCAGCGTATTGGGGGCAAGCACAGATACGCAGTATTTT
CASSVLGASTDTQYF
>.|TRBV6-5|TRBD1|TRBJ1-5
TGTGCCAGCAAACTGGACAGGGGGGAAAAACAGCCCCAGCATTTT
CASKLDRGEKQPQHF
>.|TRBV2|TRBD1|TRBJ2-1
TGTGCCAGCAGCACGACAGGGAATGGGAATGAGCAGTTCTTC
CASSTTGNGNEQFF
>.|TRBV5-4|TRBD1|TRBJ1-1
TGTGCCAGCAGCCATCCGGACAGGGGGCCCACTGAAGCTTTCTTT
CASSHPDRGPTEAFF
>.|TRBV7-9|TRBD2|TRBJ2-5
TGTGCCAGCAGCTGGGGACTAGCGGGAGGGGAGACCCAGTACTTC
CASSWGLAGGETQYF
>.|TRBV5-8|.|TRBJ1-4
TGTGCCAGCAGCTTCAACAGCGAAAAACTGTTTTTT
CASSFNSEKLFF
>.|TRBV28|.|TRBJ1-1
TGTGCCAGCTACCCGGGAATTGGCACTGAAGCTTTCTTT
CASYPGIGTEAFF
>.|TRBV18|TRBD1|TRBJ2-6
TGTGCCAGCTCACCACTACAACAGGGGGCGAGTGGGGCCAACGTCCTGACTTTC
CASSPLQQGASGANVLTF
>.|TRBV6-5|.|TRBJ1-4
TGTGCCACGTCAGGGGTGAATGAAAAACTGTTTTTT
CATSGVNEKLFF
>.|TRBV10-3|.|TRBJ2-3
TGTGCCATCAGCTCGGGAGACCGGGGAATTATCACAGATACGCAGTATTTT
CAISSGDRGIITDTQYF
>.|TRBV6-5|.|TRBJ1-1
TGTGCCAGCAGTCCCTCGGGGGATGCTGAAGCTTTCTTT
CASSPSGDAEAFF
>.|TRBV19|.|TRBJ1-1
TGTGCCAGTAGAGACTCCAGGGGTGCCACTGAAGCTTTCTTT
CASRDSRGATEAFF
>.|TRBV3-1/TRBV3-2|TRBD1|TRBJ1-5
TGTGCCAGCAGCCAGGACAGGAGTCAGCCCCAGCATTTT
CASSQDRSQPQHF
>.|TRBV6-5|TRBD1|TRBJ1-5
TGTGCCAGCAGGCACAGGGGGGAGGGTCAGCCCCAGCATTTT
CASRHRGEGQPQHF
>.|TRBV10-3|.|TRBJ1-2
TGTGCCATCAGTGAGCCCCGACAGACGGAAGGCTACACCTTC
CAISEPRQTEGYTF
>.|TRBV14|.|TRBJ1-5
TGTGCCAGCAGCCAAGGCGTCTCTCAGCCCCAGCATTTT
CASSQGVSQPQHF
>.|TRBV5-1|.|TRBJ2-2
TGCGCCAGCAGCTCAGGAAACACCGGGGAGCTGTTTTTT
CASSSGNTGELFF
>.|TRBV3-1/TRBV3-2|.|TRBJ1-2
TGTGCCAGCAGCCAAGGGTACGGGGGACCCTATGGCTACACCTTC
CASSQGYGGPYGYTF
>.|TRBV2|TRBD1|TRBJ1-5
TGTGCCAGCAGTTGGACAGGGGATCAGCCCCAGCATTTT
CASSWTGDQPQHF
>.|TRBV27|TRBD2|TRBJ2-2
TGTGCCAGCAGCTTTCTCGGACTAGCGGAGACCGGGGAGCTGTTTTTT
CASSFLGLAETGELFF
>few|TRBV7-9|TRBD1|TRBJ1-1
TGTGCCAGCAGCTGGCCGGGACAGGGGGTGTCTGAAGCTTTCTTT
CASSWPGQGVSEAFF
>.|TRBV6-5|TRBD1|TRBJ1-4
TGTGCCACCAGACAGGGGGCCGGTGGTGAAAAACTGTTTTTT
CATRQGAGGEKLFF
>.|TRBV5-6|.|TRBJ1-6
TGTGCCAGCAGCTTGGACTTTTTGCATTCACCCCTCCACTTT
CASSLDFLHSPLHF
>.|TRBV3-1/TRBV3-2|.|TRBJ2-2
TGTGCCAGCACCCTGCGGGCTGACCCTACCGGGGAGCTGTTTTTT
CASTLRADPTGELFF
>.|TRBV6-1|.|TRBJ1-2
TGTGCCAGCAGTGAAGGGGGCAGCGCTCACTACACCTTC
CASSEGGSAHYTF
>.|TRBV7-8|.|TRBJ2-5
TGTGCCAGCAGCTTAGGTCTGCAAGAGACCCAGTACTTC
CASSLGLQETQYF
>.|TRBV5-1|.|TRBJ1-1
TGCGCCAGCAGCTCGCCGAGCACTGAAGCTTTCTTT
CASSSPSTEAFF
>.|TRBV18|.|TRBJ1-4
TGTGCCAGCTCAGCGGACAGCGCGACTTCAAAACTGTTTTTT
CASSADSATSKLFF
>once|TRBV28|TRBD1|TRBJ2-7
TGTGCCAGCAGTTCTTCCGGGACAGGGGGGTACGAGCAGTACTTC
CASSSSGTGGYEQYF
>.|TRBV28|TRBD2|TRBJ2-1
TGTGCCAGGGGGGTAGCGGGAGTTCGGTGCAATGAGCAGTTCTTC
CARGVAGVRCNEQFF
>.|TRBV12-3/TRBV12-4|.|TRBJ1-1
TGTGCCAGCAGTTTACTAAGAGACACTGAAGCTTTCTTT
CASSLLRDTEAFF
>.|TRBV15|.|TRBJ2-7
TGTGCCACCAGCAGAGATAAGGCGAGGGAGCAGTACTTC
CATSRDKAREQYF
>.|TRBV6-1|TRBD1|TRBJ1-5
TGTGCCAGCAGTGCTACAGGGGGCAACCAGCCCCAGCATTTT
CASSATGGNQPQHF
>.|TRBV5-1|TRBD2|TRBJ2-3
TGCGCCAGCCGGGGGACTAGCGGGAGCACAGATACGCAGTATTTT
CASRGTSGSTDTQYF
>.|TRBV28|.|TRBJ2-4
TGTGCCAGCAGTTTCCCTCCTACAGGGGCCAAAAACATTCAGTACTTC
CASSFPPTGAKNIQYF
>.|TRBV20-1|TRBD2|TRBJ2-2
TGCAGTGCTAGTCCCCCCCTAGCGGGAGTAGGGACCGGGGAGCTGTTTTTT
CSASPPLAGVGTGELFF
>.|TRBV10-3|TRBD2|TRBJ2-1
TGTGCCATCAGTTTCGGGACTAGCGATAACAATGAGCAGTTCTTC
CAISFGTSDNNEQFF
>.|TRBV12-3/TRBV12-4|.|TRBJ2-5
TGTGCCAGCAGCCGAAACAGGGAAGAGACCCAGTACTTC
CASSRNREETQYF
>.|TRBV24-1|TRBD2|TRBJ2-1
TGTGCCACCAGTGGACTAGCGGGAGTTCCGGGTGAGCAGTTCTTC
CATSGLAGVPGEQFF
>.|TRBV7-9|TRBD2|TRBJ2-7
TGTGCCAGCAGCTCTACTAGCGCGCCCTACGAGCAGTACTTC
CASSSTSAPYEQYF
>few|TRBV27|TRBD1|TRBJ2-7
TGTGCCAGCAGTCTAAGGACAGGGATGTGGTACGAGCAGTACTTC
CASSLRTGMWYEQYF
>.|TRBV7-6|.|TRBJ2-2
TGTGCCAGCAGCGCTATGCTACGGACAGCGGCCGGGGAGCTGTTTTTT
CASSAMLRTAAGELFF
>.|TRBV24-1|TRBD1|TRBJ2-1
TGTGCCACCAGTGATGGCGGACAGGGAGCTTACAATGAGCAGTTCTTC
CATSDGGQGAYNEQFF
>.|TRBV6-5|.|TRBJ1-6
TGTGCCAGCAGTTACTCGAACGGCTATAATTCACCCCTCCACTTT
CASSYSNGYNSPLHF
>.|TRBV7-6|TRBD2|TRBJ2-3
TGTGCCAGCAGCCCACTAGCGGGAGGACCAGATACGCAGTATTTT
CASSPLAGGPDTQYF